The 7 T cell receptor beta chains listed next were all sequenced from one sample in a study of vaccination effects on CD4 cells after COVID-19. Their antigens are not known. Generated by immunoSEQ multiplex PCR, the TCRdb table keeps only in-frame clones and is missing some. The sample shows roughly 53,000 clones, approximately 79% of them seen only once. Expansion with viral peptide pools was applied to antigen-specific CD4+ T cells by the ViraFEST assay prior to sequencing. Upon completion of about ten days in culture, CD4+ T cells were isolated. Testing of the vaccine recipients showed negative nucleocapsid antibodies and no prior SARS-CoV-2 infection. The material sequenced was CD4+ T cells from PBMCs cultured with HCoV-OC43 spike peptides, taken before COVID-19 vaccination. The subset was: HCoV-OC43 spike overlapping peptide pool stimulation. These TCRs come from a human donor who received a COVID-19 vaccine.

The chain has TRBV5-1 and TRBJ1-1; 7 nucleotides match TRBD1. Germline trimming cut 5 bases from V and 2 bases from J; bases unmatched to any gene: 3. CDR3 length: 13 amino acids. Germline CDR1 and CDR2: SGHRS and YFSETQ. The CDR3 spells CASSWDSNTEAFF. DNA of the CDR3: TGCGCCAGCAGTTGGGACAGCAACACTGAAGCTTTCTTT. Combining the CDR3 with reference TRBV5-1 and TRBJ1-1 gives the whole variable domain KAGVTQTPRYLIKTRGQQVTLSCSPISGHRSVSWYQQTPGQGLQFLFEYFSETQRNKGNFPGRFSGRQFSNSRSEMNVSTLELGDSALYLCASSWDSNTEAFFGQGTRLTVV.

J is TRBJ2-1 and V is TRBV7-9; D gene unclear. This CDR3 is built from 11 residues. Germline CDR1 SEHNR, CDR2 FQNEAQ (reference sequence). Trimming cost V 5 bases and J 8 bases, with 7 bases left between them. The CDR3 bases are TGTGCCAGCAGCCGTCGAGATGAGCAGTTCTTC. This sequence encodes CASSRRDEQFF.

This clone was observed a few times. The V call is TRBV19, the J call TRBJ1-5, with unresolved D. Germline V lookup: CDR1 LNHDA, CDR2 SQIVND (reference sequence). The CDR3 spans 15 residues. With 3 bases removed from V and 2 bases from J, the gap between germline ends came to 11 bases. CDR3 protein: CASSISGVGNQPQHF. The CDR3, as DNA: TGTGCCAGTAGTATTTCAGGAGTCGGCAATCAGCCCCAGCATTTT. Supplemented by reference TRBV19 and TRBJ1-5, the full variable domain reads DGGITQSPKYLFRKEGQNVTLSCEQNLNHDAMYWYRQDPGQGLRLIYYSQIVNDFQKGDIAEGYSVSREKKESFPLTVTSAQKNPTAFYLCASSISGVGNQPQHFGDGTRLSIL.

The V and J genes are TRBV7-9 and TRBJ1-3; the match to TRBD1 covers 9 bases. This CDR3 is 15 amino acids long. V lost 5 bases, J lost 4 bases, and 6 bases stayed unmatched. Germline V CDR1 and CDR2: SEHNR, FQNEAQ (reference sequence). CDR3 coding DNA: TGTGCCAGCAGCAACACAGGGGGCGCGGGAAACACCATATATTTT. It translates to CASSNTGGAGNTIYF.

As DNA, the CDR3 is TGTGCCAGCAGCACAGCAGTAGAGAAACTGTTTTTT. Its translation: CASSTAVEKLFF. The chain has TRBV12-3 or TRBV12-4 and TRBJ1-4; the D is unclear. This CDR3 spans 12 amino acids. Trimming shortened V by 6 bases and J by 11 bases, and 13 bases separated the two germline ends.

Turning to this clone: This sample includes further DNA sequences coding for the same CDR3. The chain uses TRBV2 and TRBJ1-2, with a tentative D call TRBD1 (5 bases). CDR3 length: 13 amino acids. V gave up 1 base and J gave up 5 bases, with 8 bases separating them. CDR1 and CDR2 from the germline V gene are SNHLY and FYNNEI. This CDR3 is CASSEGRAYGYTF. The CDR3 nucleotides are TGTGCCAGCAGTGAAGGCAGGGCGTATGGCTACACCTTC.

This chain uses TRBV4-1 with TRBJ1-1, with D maybe TRBD1 (5 bases). The length of the CDR3 is 14 residues. The germline CDR1 and CDR2 sequences are MGHRA and YSYEKL. V lost 6 bases to trimming and J lost 0 bases, with 11 bases between them. CDR3 sequence: CASRGPTMNTEAFF. The CDR3 DNA reads as TGCGCCAGCAGGGGACCGACAATGAACACTGAAGCTTTCTTT.